This entry lists 22 T cell receptor beta chains sequenced from one sample in a study of cytomegalovirus exposure and HLA in healthy donors. Amplification used 60 Vbeta primers and 13 Jbeta primers. Measured with immunoSEQ multiplex PCR; TCRdb has only the in-frame clones, and not every one. The table shows around 99,000 clones, with approximately 70% occurring only once. The specimen was PBMCs. These TCRs come from a man aged 35 to 55 in good health and CMV-seronegative.

The chain uses TRBV7-3 and TRBJ1-1; unclear D gene. Per germline, CDR1 SGHTA and CDR2 FQGTGA. The length of the CDR3 is 13 residues. V was clipped by 2 bases and J by 2 bases, with 6 bases between them. In nucleotides, the CDR3 is TGTGCCAGCAGCTTAGGCAGAAACACTGAAGCTTTCTTT. It translates to CASSLGRNTEAFF. The variable domain in full, completed from reference TRBV7-3 and TRBJ1-1, reads GAGVSQTPSNKVTEKGKYVELRCDPISGHTALYWYRQSLGQGPEFLIYFQGTGAADDSGLPNDRFFAVRPEGSVSTLKIQRTERGDSAVYLCASSLGRNTEAFFGQGTRLTVV.

CDR3: CASSHSGMDYGYTF. In DNA form, the CDR3 reads TGCGCCAGCAGCCACTCAGGGATGGACTATGGCTACACCTTC. V is TRBV4-1 and J is TRBJ1-2; D is perhaps TRBD1 (5 bases). The CDR3 runs 14 residues. V was cut by 3 bases and J by 3 bases, with 11 bases left in between. Germline assignment: CDR1 MGHRA and CDR2 YSYEKL.

This clone was detected once. The chain has TRBV5-1 and TRBJ1-4; D is undetermined. CDR3 length equals 15 residues. CDR1 and CDR2 from the germline V gene are SGHRS and YFSETQ. V dropped 0 bases and J dropped 1 base, with 7 bases sitting between them. CDR3 protein: CASSLDGGTNEKLFF. The CDR3 nucleotides read TGCGCCAGCAGCTTGGATGGAGGAACTAATGAAAAACTGTTTTTT.

J is TRBJ2-2 and V is TRBV7-9, with 9 nucleotides matching TRBD1. V was pared by 9 bases and J by 7 bases, with 12 bases of the junction left unmatched. The length of the CDR3 is 15 residues. Germline V gene lookup returns CDR1 SEHNR and CDR2 FQNEAQ (reference sequence). The CDR3, as DNA: TGTGCCAGGACAAGACAGGGGGTCGACGGCGGGGAGCTGTTTTTT. It codes for CARTRQGVDGGELFF. The whole variable domain, remainder taken from reference TRBV7-9 and TRBJ2-2, is DTGVSQNPRHKITKRGQNVTFRCDPISEHNRLYWYRQTLGQGPEFLTYFQNEAQLEKSRLLSDRFSAERPKGSFSTLEIQRTEQGDSAMYLCARTRQGVDGGELFFGEGSRLTVL.

The J gene is TRBJ1-1, the V gene TRBV18; D gene ambiguous. This CDR3 region has 11 residues. V dropped 5 bases and J dropped 10 bases, with 11 bases sitting between them. Germline CDR1 reads KGHSH; CDR2 reads LQKENI. CDR3 DNA sequence: TGTGCCAGCTCATCGACCCGAGGAGCTTTCTTT. Encoded protein: CASSSTRGAFF.

This clone was seen a handful of times. The chain couples TRBV29-1 to TRBJ2-1; TRBD2 matches 13 bases. Germline CDR1 is SQVTM and CDR2 is ANQGSEA. This CDR3 has 16 residues. Trimming at V came to 7 bases and at J to 5 bases, leaving 11 bases not matched to a gene. The CDR3 loop reads CSGGLTSGGINNEQFF. In DNA form, the CDR3 reads TGCAGCGGGGGGCTGACTAGCGGGGGGATAAACAATGAGCAGTTCTTC.

The J gene is TRBJ2-1, the V gene TRBV25-1; perhaps TRBD1 as D (7 bases). Germline values: CDR1 MGHDK, CDR2 SYGVNS. V lost 1 base, J lost 7 bases, and 17 bases lay in between. CDR3 length equals 16 residues. The DNA of the CDR3 is TGTGCCAGCAGTGAATCTTCCCGGGACAGCGGGAATGAGCAGTTCTTC. Translation gives CASSESSRDSGNEQFF.

This chain links TRBV6-4 with TRBJ2-7; D may be TRBD2 (6 bases). The CDR3 runs 14 residues. Germline CDR1 is MRHNA and CDR2 is SNTAGT. The V and J ends lost 4 bases and 6 bases respectively, with 16 bases between them. The CDR3 loop reads CASSATPGDAEQYF. In nucleotides, the CDR3 is TGTGCCAGCAGTGCCACCCCGGGGGACGCCGAGCAGTACTTC.

The CDR3 region is CASSLSGNSYEQYF. CDR3 in DNA: TGTGCCAGCAGTTTAAGCGGAAACTCCTACGAGCAGTACTTC. The chain joins TRBV28 to TRBJ2-7; D perhaps matches TRBD2 (5 bases). Looked up from germline, CDR1 is MDHEN and CDR2 is SYDVKM. The CDR3 is made up of 14 amino acids. V dropped 2 bases and J dropped 0 bases, with 8 bases sitting between them.

This clone was recorded a few times. V is TRBV4-1 and J is TRBJ1-1; maybe TRBD1 (6 bases). Germline CDR1 and CDR2: MGHRA and YSYEKL. Trimming stripped 2 bases from V and 3 bases from J, with 22 bases between. The CDR3 sequence is 18 residues long. CDR3 nucleotides: TGCGCCAGCAGCCAACCCCGGCAGGGAACAGGGAGGGACACTGAAGCTTTCTTT. Translated: CASSQPRQGTGRDTEAFF.

The chain recombines TRBV7-2 with TRBJ2-7, with a tentative D call TRBD2 (6 bases). Per the germline V gene, CDR1 is SGHTA and CDR2 is FQGNSA. This CDR3 is built from 13 residues. V lost 4 bases and J lost 5, with 12 bases in between. The CDR3 nucleotides read TGTGCCAGCAGCTCGGGACTGAGAAACGAGCAGTACTTC. Translated: CASSSGLRNEQYF.

This rearrangement joins TRBV25-1 to TRBJ2-7, with D possibly being TRBD1 (6 bases). Trimming took 5 bases from V and 3 from J, leaving 17 bases between them. This CDR3 contains 15 residues. Germline V gene lookup returns CDR1 MGHDK and CDR2 SYGVNS. In nucleotides, the CDR3 is TGTGCCAGCAGTAAACAGGGCCAGACCCGCTACGAGCAGTACTTC. Protein: CASSKQGQTRYEQYF.

This chain joins TRBV19 and TRBJ1-1; TRBD1 matches at 7 bases. The CDR3 loop spans 14 amino acids. CDR1 LNHDA and CDR2 SQIVND come from the germline V gene (reference sequence). Losses at the gene ends were 4 bases for V and 6 bases for J; bases not matched to a gene: 8. CDR3: CASSNQQGLAEAFF. The CDR3 DNA is TGTGCCAGTAGTAACCAACAGGGGTTAGCTGAAGCTTTCTTT.

The rearrangement joins TRBV4-2 to TRBJ2-3; possible D gene TRBD2, 5 bases. CDR3 size: 17 residues. Trimming pared 1 base from V and 2 bases from J, leaving 16 bases between. The germline V gene encodes CDR1 LGHNA and CDR2 YNFKEQ. CDR3 region: CASSQGRGNLYTDTQYF. CDR3 bases: TGTGCCAGCAGCCAAGGTAGAGGGAACCTTTACACAGATACGCAGTATTTT.

This chain joins TRBV4-3 and TRBJ1-1; D not certain. The CDR3 length is 12 residues. V dropped 0 bases and J dropped 11 bases, with 10 bases sitting between them. The germline V gene has CDR1 LGHNA and CDR2 YSLEER. The CDR3 DNA sequence: TGCGCCAGCAGCCAAGACGGCGGGTACGCTTTCTTT. Translating it yields CASSQDGGYAFF.

The V and J genes are TRBV5-1 and TRBJ2-5, with 10 bases that match TRBD1. V lost 3 bases, J lost 4 bases, and 9 bases stayed unmatched. The CDR3 is 16 amino acids. Germline V gene sequence: CDR1 SGHRS, CDR2 YFSETQ. The CDR3 sequence: CASSYGMGTGVETQYF. CDR3 DNA sequence: TGCGCCAGCAGCTACGGAATGGGGACAGGGGTAGAGACCCAGTACTTC.

The chain employs TRBV6-6 and TRBJ2-3; a weak D match, TRBD2 (7 bases). Deletions cut 2 bases from V and 0 bases from J, with 9 bases between. The germline V gene encodes CDR1 MNHNY and CDR2 SVGAGI (reference sequence). CDR3 size: 15 residues. The CDR3 region has the DNA TGTGCCAGCAGTTACGCGGGGGCTAGCACAGATACGCAGTATTTT. The encoded protein is CASSYAGASTDTQYF.

This chain links TRBV10-3 with TRBJ2-3; 10 nucleotides match TRBD1. Germline loops: CDR1 ENHRY, CDR2 SYGVKD. The CDR3 runs to 15 residues. J lost 4 bases, V lost 2 bases, and 3 bases had no gene match. The CDR3 here is CAISEGDRGADTQYF. The CDR3 bases are TGTGCCATCAGTGAGGGGGACAGGGGTGCAGATACGCAGTATTTT.

This chain uses TRBV4-1 with TRBJ1-5; unclear D gene. V lost 1 base to trimming and J lost 1 base, with 8 bases between them. The CDR3 totals 15 residues. Germline assignment: CDR1 MGHRA and CDR2 YSYEKL. CDR3 sequence reads: CASSQVPGSNQPQHF. CDR3 nucleotide sequence: TGCGCCAGCAGCCAAGTCCCAGGAAGCAATCAGCCCCAGCATTTT.

The chain recombines TRBV5-4 with TRBJ1-2; 8 bases map to TRBD1. The V and J ends lost 3 bases and 5 bases, in that order; junction bases with no gene match: 15. Per germline, CDR1 SGHNT and CDR2 YYREEE (reference sequence). CDR3 length equals 17 residues. Here the CDR3 reads CASSSGQGTVGGYGYTF. CDR3 sequence (DNA): TGTGCCAGCAGCTCCGGACAGGGTACCGTGGGAGGTTATGGCTACACCTTC.

The V call is TRBV5-8, the J call TRBJ2-7, with 10 bases identical to TRBD1. This CDR3 spans 16 amino acids. J lost 3 bases, V lost 4 bases, and 10 bases had no gene match. The germline V gene encodes CDR1 SGHTS and CDR2 YDEGEE. The CDR3 sequence is CASSPKTGTGVYEQYF. The CDR3 coding sequence is TGTGCCAGCAGCCCAAAAACCGGGACAGGGGTCTACGAGCAGTACTTC.

The rearrangement links TRBV27 to TRBJ1-2; 10 bases align to TRBD1. The CDR3 is made up of 15 amino acids. Germline V gene sequence: CDR1 MNHEY, CDR2 SMNVEV (reference sequence). The V and J ends lost 5 bases and 8 bases, in that order; junction bases with no gene match: 11. DNA for the CDR3: TGTGCCAGCAGTCCGCTGCTGGGACAGGGGTACGGCTACACCTTC. Its protein is CASSPLLGQGYGYTF.